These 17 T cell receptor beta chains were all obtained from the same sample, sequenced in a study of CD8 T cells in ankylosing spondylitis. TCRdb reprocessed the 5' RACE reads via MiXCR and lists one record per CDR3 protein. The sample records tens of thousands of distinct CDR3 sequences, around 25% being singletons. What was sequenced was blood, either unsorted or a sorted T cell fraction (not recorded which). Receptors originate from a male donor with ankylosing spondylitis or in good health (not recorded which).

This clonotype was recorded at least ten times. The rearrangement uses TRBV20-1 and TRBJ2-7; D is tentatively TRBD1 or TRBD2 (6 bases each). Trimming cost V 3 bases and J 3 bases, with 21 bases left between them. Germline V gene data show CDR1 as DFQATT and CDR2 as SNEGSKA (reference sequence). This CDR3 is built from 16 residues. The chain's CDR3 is CSASTGNLALDYEQYF. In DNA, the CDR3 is TGCAGTGCTAGTACAGGGAACCTAGCGTTGGACTACGAGCAGTACTTC.

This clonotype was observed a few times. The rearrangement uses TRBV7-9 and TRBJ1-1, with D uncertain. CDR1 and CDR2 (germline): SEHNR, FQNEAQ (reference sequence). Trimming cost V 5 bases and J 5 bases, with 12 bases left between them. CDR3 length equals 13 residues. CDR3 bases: TGTGCCAGCAGCCCGCCCTGGTCGACTGAAGCTTTCTTT. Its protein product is CASSPPWSTEAFF. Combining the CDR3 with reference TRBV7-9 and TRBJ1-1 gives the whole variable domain DTGVSQNPRHKITKRGQNVTFRCDPISEHNRLYWYRQTLGQGPEFLTYFQNEAQLEKSRLLSDRFSAERPKGSFSTLEIQRTEQGDSAMYLCASSPPWSTEAFFGQGTRLTVV.

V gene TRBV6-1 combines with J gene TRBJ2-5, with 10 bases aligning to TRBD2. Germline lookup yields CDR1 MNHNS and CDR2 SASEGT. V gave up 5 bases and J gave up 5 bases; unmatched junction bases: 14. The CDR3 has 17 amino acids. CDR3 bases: TGTGCCAGCAGTCCGCCCGTTTTTGGTAGCGGGAGGGAGACCCAGTACTTC. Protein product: CASSPPVFGSGRETQYF.

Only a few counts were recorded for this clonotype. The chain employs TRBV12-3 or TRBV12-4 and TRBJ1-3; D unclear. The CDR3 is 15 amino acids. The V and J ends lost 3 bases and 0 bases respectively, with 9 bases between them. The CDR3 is CASSFLWSSGNTIYF. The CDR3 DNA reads TGTGCCAGCAGTTTCCTATGGAGCTCTGGAAACACCATATATTTT.

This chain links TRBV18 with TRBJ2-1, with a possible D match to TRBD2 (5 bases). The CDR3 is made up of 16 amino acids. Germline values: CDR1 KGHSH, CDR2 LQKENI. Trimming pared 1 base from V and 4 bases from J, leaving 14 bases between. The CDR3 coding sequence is TGTGCCAGCTCACCACTCCGAGCGGAGTTTTACAATGAGCAGTTCTTC. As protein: CASSPLRAEFYNEQFF. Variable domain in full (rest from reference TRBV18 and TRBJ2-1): NAGVMQNPRHLVRRRGQEARLRCSPMKGHSHVYWYRQLPEEGLKFMVYLQKENIIDESGMPKERFSAEFPKEGPSILRIQQVVRGDSAAYFCASSPLRAEFYNEQFFGPGTRLTVL.

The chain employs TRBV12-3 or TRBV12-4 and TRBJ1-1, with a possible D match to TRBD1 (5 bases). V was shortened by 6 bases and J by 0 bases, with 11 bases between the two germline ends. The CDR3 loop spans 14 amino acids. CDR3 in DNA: TGTGCCAGCAGAGCGGTGACAGTGAACACTGAAGCTTTCTTT. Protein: CASRAVTVNTEAFF.

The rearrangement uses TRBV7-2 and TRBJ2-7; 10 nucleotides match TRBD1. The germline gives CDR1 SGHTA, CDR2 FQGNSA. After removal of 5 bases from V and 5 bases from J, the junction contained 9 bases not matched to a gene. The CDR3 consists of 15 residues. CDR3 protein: CASSRQTGGIDEQYF. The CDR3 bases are TGTGCCAGCAGCCGACAGACAGGGGGCATCGACGAGCAGTACTTC.

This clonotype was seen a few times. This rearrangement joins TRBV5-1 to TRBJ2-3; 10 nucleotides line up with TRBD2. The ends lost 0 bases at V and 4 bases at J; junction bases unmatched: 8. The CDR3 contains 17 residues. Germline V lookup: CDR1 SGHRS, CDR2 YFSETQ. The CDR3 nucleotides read TGCGCCAGCAGCTTGGCCAATTTAGCGGGAGGAGCAGATACGCAGTATTTT. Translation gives CASSLANLAGGADTQYF. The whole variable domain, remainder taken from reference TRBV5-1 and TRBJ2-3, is KAGVTQTPRYLIKTRGQQVTLSCSPISGHRSVSWYQQTPGQGLQFLFEYFSETQRNKGNFPGRFSGRQFSNSRSEMNVSTLELGDSALYLCASSLANLAGGADTQYFGPGTRLTVL.

The chain's CDR3 is CASSSESSYEQYF. DNA of the CDR3: TGTGCCAGCAGTTCCGAGAGCTCCTACGAGCAGTACTTC. The chain carries TRBV27 and TRBJ2-7; D gene ambiguous. The V end was cut by 4 bases, the J end by 0 bases, with 7 bases between. The germline V gene encodes CDR1 MNHEY and CDR2 SMNVEV (reference sequence). The CDR3 sequence is 13 residues long.

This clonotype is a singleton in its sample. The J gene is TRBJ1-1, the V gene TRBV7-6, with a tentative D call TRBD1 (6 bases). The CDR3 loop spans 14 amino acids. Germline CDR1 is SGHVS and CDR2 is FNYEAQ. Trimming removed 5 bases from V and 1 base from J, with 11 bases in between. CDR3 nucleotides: TGTGCCAGCAGCCGGGACATAAAGAACACTGAAGCTTTCTTT. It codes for CASSRDIKNTEAFF.

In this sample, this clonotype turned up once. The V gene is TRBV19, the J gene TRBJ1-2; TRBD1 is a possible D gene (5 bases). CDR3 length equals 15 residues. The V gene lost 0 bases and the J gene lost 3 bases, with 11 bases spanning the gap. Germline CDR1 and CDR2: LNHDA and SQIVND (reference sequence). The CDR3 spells CASSIEEAGYYGYTF. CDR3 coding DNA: TGTGCCAGTAGTATAGAAGAAGCAGGGTACTATGGCTACACCTTC. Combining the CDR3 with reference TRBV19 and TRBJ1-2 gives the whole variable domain DGGITQSPKYLFRKEGQNVTLSCEQNLNHDAMYWYRQDPGQGLRLIYYSQIVNDFQKGDIAEGYSVSREKKESFPLTVTSAQKNPTAFYLCASSIEEAGYYGYTFGSGTRLTVV.

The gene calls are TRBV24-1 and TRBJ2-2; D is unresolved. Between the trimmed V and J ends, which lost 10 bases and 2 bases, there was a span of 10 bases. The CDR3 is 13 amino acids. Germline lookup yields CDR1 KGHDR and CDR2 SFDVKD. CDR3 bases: TGTGCCACTAACGCAGCTAACACCGGGGAGCTGTTTTTT. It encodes CATNAANTGELFF.

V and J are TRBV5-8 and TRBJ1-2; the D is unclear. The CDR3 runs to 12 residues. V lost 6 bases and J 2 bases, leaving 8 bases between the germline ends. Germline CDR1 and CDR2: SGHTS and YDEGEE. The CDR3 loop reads CASIELNYGYTF. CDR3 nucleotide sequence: TGTGCCAGCATCGAACTGAACTATGGCTACACCTTC.

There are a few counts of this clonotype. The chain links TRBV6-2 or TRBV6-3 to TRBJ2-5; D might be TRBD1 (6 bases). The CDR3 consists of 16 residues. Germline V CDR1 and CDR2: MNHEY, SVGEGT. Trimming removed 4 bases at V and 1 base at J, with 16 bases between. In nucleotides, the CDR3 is TGTGCCAGCAGTTGGCACACGGACAGTCTCCAAGAGACCCAGTACTTC. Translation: CASSWHTDSLQETQYF.

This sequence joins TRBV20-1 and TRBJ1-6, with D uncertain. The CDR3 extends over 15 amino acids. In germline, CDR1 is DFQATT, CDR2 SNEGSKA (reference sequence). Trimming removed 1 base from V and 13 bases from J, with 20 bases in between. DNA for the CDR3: TGCAGTGCTAGAGCATTTAGGGATCCCAATGCGCCCCTCCACTTT. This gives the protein CSARAFRDPNAPLHF.

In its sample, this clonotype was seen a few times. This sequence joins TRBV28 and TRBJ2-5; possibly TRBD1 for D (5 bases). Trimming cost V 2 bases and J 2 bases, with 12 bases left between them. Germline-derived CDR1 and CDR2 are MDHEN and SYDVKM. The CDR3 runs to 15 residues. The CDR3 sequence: CASSLGGAQQETQYF. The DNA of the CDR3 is TGTGCCAGCAGTTTAGGTGGGGCCCAGCAAGAGACCCAGTACTTC.

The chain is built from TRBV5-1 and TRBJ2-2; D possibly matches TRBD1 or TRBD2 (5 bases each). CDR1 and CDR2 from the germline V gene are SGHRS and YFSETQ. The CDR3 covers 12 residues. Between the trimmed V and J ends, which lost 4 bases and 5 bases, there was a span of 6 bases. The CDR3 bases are TGCGCCAGCAGCGAGGGGACCGGGGAGCTGTTTTTT. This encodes CASSEGTGELFF.